Detailed here is one T cell receptor (beta chain). Its antigen is not identified. The entry originates in a study of CD8 T cells in ankylosing spondylitis. The CDR3 is 14 residues long. V was clipped by 4 bases and J by 8 bases; unmatched bases: 2. 5'-RACE, quantitative and with molecular barcodes, yielded the TCR beta libraries. TCRdb re-derived calls from the 5' RACE reads in MiXCR, one entry per CDR3 protein. Here the sample spans 400,000 or so distinct CDR3 sequences, approximately 26% being singletons. Study results and caveats: One TCR beta motif, made up of eight or nine highly homologous variants, appeared characteristic of ankylosing spondylitis blood. Disease-linked clones reportedly showed significant enrichment in matched ankylosing spondylitis synovial fluid.

This clonotype originated in a male donor with ankylosing spondylitis. Sequencing input: blood, either unsorted or a sorted T cell fraction (not recorded which). This chain links TRBV12-3 or TRBV12-4 with TRBJ2-2; 12 nucleotides agree with TRBD2. In DNA form, the CDR3 reads TGTGCCAGCAGTTCTAGCGGGAGGGCGGGGGAGCTGTTTTTT. This sequence encodes CASSSSGRAGELFF.